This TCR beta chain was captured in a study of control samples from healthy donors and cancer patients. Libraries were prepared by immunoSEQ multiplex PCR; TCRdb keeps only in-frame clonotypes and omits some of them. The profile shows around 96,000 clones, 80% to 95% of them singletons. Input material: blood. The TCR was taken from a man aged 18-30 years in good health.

The DNA for the CDR3 is TGTGCCAGCAGCTTGTTCGGACAAAACAATCAGCCCCAGCATTTT. It encodes CASSLFGQNNQPQHF. This chain links TRBV5-4 with TRBJ1-5, with D perhaps TRBD1 (5 bases). The CDR3 is 15 amino acids. Germline V gene lookup returns CDR1 SGHNT and CDR2 YYREEE (reference sequence). Trimming stripped 1 base from V and 3 bases from J, with 11 bases between. The variable domain in full, with the rest retrieved from reference TRBV5-4 and TRBJ1-5, is ETGVTQSPTHLIKTRGQQVTLRCSSQSGHNTVSWYQQALGQGPQFIFQYYREEENGRGNFPPRFSGLQFPNYSSELNVNALELDDSALYLCASSLFGQNNQPQHFGDGTRLSIL.